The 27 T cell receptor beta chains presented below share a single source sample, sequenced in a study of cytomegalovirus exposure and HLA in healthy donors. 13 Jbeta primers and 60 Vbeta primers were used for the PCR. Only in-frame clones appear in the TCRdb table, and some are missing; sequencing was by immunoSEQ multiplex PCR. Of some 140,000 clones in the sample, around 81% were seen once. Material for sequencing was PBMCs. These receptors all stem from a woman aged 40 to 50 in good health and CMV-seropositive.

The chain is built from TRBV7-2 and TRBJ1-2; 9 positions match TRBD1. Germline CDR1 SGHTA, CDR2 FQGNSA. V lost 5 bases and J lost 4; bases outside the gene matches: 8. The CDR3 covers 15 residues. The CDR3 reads CASSRTGGLGYGYTF. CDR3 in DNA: TGTGCCAGCAGCCGTACAGGGGGCCTAGGCTATGGCTACACCTTC.

The CDR3 loop is CASGFTLDNEQFF. The CDR3 nucleotides are TGTGCTAGTGGTTTCACCCTAGACAATGAGCAGTTCTTC. The chain carries TRBV12-5 and TRBJ2-1; unclear D gene. Germline CDR1 and CDR2: LGHNT and FRNRAP. V lost 3 bases and J lost 5, with 8 bases in between. This CDR3 comprises 13 residues. The full variable domain, completed using reference TRBV12-5 and TRBJ2-1, is DARVTQTPRHKVTEMGQEVTMRCQPILGHNTVFWYRQTMMQGLELLAYFRNRAPLDDSGMPKDRFSAEMPDATLATLKIQPSEPRDSAVYFCASGFTLDNEQFFGPGTRLTVL.

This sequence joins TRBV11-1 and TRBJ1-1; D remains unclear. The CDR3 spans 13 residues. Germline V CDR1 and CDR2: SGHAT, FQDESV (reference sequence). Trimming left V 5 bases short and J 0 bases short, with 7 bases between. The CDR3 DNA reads TGTGCCAGCAGCCACACTATGAACACTGAAGCTTTCTTT. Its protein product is CASSHTMNTEAFF.

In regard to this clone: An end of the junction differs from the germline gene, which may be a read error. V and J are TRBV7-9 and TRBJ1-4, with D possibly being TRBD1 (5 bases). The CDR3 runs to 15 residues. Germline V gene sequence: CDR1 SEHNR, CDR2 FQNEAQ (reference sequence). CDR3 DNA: TGTGTCAGCAGCTTAAAAGGGGCACAAAATGAAAAACTGTTTTTT. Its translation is CVSSLKGAQNEKLFF.

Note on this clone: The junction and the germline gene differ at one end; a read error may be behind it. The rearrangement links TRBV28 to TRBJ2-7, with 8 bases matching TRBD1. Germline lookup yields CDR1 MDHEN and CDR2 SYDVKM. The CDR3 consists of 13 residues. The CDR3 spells CASRDRRNYEQYF. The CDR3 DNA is TGTGCGAGCAGGGACAGGCGAAACTACGAGCAGTACTTC. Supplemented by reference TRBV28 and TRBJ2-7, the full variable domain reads DVKVTQSSRYLVKRTGEKVFLECVQDMDHENMFWYRQDPGLGLRLIYFSYDVKMKEKGDIPEGYSVSREKKERFSLILESASTNQTSMYLCASRDRRNYEQYFGPGTRLTVT.

The chain's CDR3 is CASSPSRSNTEAFF. The DNA of the CDR3 is TGTGCCAGCTCACCATCCAGGTCGAACACTGAAGCTTTCTTT. The rearrangement uses TRBV18 and TRBJ1-1, with unresolved D. This CDR3 contains 14 residues. The germline V gene has CDR1 KGHSH and CDR2 LQKENI. V dropped 2 bases and J dropped 1 base, with 8 bases sitting between them.

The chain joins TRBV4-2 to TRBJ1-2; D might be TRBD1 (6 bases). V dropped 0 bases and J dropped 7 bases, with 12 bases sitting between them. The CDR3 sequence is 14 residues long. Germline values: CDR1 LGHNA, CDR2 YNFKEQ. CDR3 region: CASSQDTGFLGYTF. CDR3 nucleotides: TGTGCCAGCAGCCAAGACACAGGGTTTCTTGGCTACACCTTC.

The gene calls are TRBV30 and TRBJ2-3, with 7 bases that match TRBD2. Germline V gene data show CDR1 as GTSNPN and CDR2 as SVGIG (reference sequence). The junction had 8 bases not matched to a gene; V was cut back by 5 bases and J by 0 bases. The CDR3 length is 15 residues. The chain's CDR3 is CAWGGGGGSTDTQYF. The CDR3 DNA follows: TGTGCCTGGGGTGGCGGGGGAGGGAGCACAGATACGCAGTATTTT.

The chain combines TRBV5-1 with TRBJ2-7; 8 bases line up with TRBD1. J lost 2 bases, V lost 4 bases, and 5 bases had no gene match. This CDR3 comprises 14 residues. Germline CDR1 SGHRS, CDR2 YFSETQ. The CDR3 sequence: CASSPDRGTYEQYF. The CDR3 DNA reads TGCGCCAGCAGCCCTGACAGGGGTACCTACGAGCAGTACTTC.

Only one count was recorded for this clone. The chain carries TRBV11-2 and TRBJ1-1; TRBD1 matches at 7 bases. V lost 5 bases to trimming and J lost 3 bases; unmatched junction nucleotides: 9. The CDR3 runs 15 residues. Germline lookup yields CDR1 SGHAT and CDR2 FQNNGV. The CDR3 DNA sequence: TGTGCCAGCAGCACCTTTGGACAGGACTACACTGAAGCTTTCTTT. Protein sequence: CASSTFGQDYTEAFF.

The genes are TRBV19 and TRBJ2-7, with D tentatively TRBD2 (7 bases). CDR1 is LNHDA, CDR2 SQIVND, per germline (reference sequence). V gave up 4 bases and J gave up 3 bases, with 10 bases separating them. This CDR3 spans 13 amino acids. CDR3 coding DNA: TGTGCCAGTAGTAAGGGGGGGCTCTACGAGCAGTACTTC. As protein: CASSKGGLYEQYF.

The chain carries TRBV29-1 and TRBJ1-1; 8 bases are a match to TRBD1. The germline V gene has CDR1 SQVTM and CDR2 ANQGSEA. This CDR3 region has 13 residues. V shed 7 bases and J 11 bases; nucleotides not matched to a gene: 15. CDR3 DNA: TGCAGCGGCGAGCACGACAGGGGAGGTAGGGCTTTCTTT. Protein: CSGEHDRGGRAFF.

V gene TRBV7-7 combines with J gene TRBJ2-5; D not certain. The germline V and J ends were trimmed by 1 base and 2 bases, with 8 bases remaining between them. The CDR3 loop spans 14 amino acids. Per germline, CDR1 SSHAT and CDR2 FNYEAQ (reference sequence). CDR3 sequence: CASSLDSGQETQYF. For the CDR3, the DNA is TGTGCCAGCAGCTTAGACTCCGGGCAAGAGACCCAGTACTTC.

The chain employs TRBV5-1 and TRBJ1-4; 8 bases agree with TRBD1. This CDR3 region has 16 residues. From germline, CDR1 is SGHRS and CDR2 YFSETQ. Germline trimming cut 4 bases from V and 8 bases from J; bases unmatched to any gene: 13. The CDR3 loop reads CASSRGQERLGEKLFF. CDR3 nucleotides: TGCGCCAGCAGCCGGGGACAGGAACGTTTGGGGGAAAAACTGTTTTTT.

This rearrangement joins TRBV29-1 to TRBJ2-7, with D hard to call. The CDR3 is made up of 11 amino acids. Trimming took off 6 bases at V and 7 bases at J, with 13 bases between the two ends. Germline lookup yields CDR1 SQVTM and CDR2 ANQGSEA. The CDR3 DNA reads TGCAGCGTGACATACAGTGCGGAGCAGTACTTC. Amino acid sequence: CSVTYSAEQYF.

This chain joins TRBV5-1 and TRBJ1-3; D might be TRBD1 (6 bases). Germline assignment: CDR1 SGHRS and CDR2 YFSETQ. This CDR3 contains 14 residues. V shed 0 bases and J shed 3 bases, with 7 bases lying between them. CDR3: CASSLVQGGNTIYF. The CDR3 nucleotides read TGCGCCAGCAGCTTGGTACAGGGTGGAAACACCATATATTTT.

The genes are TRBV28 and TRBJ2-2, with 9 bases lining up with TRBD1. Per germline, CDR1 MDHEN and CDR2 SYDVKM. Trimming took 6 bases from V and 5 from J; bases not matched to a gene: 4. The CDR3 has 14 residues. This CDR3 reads CASRNRGQTGELFF. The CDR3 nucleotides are TGTGCCAGCAGAAACAGGGGGCAGACCGGGGAGCTGTTTTTT.

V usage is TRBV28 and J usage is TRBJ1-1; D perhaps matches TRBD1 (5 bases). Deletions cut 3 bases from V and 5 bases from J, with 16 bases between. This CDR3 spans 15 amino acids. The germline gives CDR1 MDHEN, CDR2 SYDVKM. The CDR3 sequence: CASSFYTKGRTEAFF. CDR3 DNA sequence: TGTGCCAGCAGTTTCTACACGAAGGGGCGAACTGAAGCTTTCTTT.

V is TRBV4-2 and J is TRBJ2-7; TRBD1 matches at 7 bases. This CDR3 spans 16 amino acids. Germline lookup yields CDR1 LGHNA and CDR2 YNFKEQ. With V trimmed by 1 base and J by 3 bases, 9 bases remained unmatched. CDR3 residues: CASSQGAGTEFYEQYF. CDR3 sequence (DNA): TGTGCCAGCAGCCAAGGGGCCGGGACAGAGTTCTACGAGCAGTACTTC.

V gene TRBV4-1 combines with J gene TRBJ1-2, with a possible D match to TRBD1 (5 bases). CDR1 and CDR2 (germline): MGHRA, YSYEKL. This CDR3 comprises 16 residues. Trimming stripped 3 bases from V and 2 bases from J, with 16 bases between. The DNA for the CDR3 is TGCGCCAGCAGCCAGGGCCGGGGGACCCTGAACTATGGCTACACCTTC. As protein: CASSQGRGTLNYGYTF.

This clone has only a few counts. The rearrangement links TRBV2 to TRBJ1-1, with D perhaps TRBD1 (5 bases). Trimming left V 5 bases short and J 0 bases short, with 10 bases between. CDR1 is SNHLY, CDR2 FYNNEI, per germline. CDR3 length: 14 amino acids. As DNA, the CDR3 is TGTGCCAGCAGTTCACCAGGGTTGAACACTGAAGCTTTCTTT. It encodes CASSSPGLNTEAFF.

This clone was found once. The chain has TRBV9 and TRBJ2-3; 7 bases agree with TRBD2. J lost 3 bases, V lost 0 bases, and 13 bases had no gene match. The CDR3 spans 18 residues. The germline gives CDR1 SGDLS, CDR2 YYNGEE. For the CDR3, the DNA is TGTGCCAGCAGCGTAGAGGTTCTAGGCGGGAGTAGGACAGATACGCAGTATTTT. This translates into CASSVEVLGGSRTDTQYF.

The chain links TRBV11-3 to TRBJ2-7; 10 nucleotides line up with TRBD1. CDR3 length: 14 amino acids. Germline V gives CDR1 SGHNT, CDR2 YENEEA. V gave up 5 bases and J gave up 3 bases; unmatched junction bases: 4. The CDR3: CASSGGTGDYEQYF. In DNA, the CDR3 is TGTGCCAGCAGCGGTGGGACAGGGGACTACGAGCAGTACTTC.

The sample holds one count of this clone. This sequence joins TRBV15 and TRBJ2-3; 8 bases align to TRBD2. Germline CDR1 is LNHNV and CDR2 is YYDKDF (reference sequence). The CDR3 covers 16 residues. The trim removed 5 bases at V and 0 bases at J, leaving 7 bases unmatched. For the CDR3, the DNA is TGTGCCACCAGCCCTGGTTCTAGCGGGAGCACAGATACGCAGTATTTT. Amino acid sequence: CATSPGSSGSTDTQYF.

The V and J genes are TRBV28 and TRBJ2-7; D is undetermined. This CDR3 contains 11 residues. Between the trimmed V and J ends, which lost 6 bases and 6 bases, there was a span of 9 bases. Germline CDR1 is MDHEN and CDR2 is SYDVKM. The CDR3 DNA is TGTGCCAGCAGCCTATATTTCGAGCAGTACTTC. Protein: CASSLYFEQYF. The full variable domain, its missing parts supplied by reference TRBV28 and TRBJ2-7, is DVKVTQSSRYLVKRTGEKVFLECVQDMDHENMFWYRQDPGLGLRLIYFSYDVKMKEKGDIPEGYSVSREKKERFSLILESASTNQTSMYLCASSLYFEQYFGPGTRLTVT.

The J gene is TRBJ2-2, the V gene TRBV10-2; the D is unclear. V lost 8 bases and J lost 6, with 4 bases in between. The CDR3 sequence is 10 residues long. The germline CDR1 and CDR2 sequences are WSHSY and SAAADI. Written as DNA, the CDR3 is TGCGCCAGCCAGGCCGGGGAGCTGTTTTTT. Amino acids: CASQAGELFF.

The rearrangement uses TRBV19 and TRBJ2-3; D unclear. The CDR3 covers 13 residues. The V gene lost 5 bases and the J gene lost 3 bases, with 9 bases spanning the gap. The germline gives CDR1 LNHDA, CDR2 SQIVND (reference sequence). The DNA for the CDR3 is TGTGCCAGTAGTTTTTCTATGACAGATACGCAGTATTTT. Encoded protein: CASSFSMTDTQYF. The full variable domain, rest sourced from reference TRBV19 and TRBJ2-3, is DGGITQSPKYLFRKEGQNVTLSCEQNLNHDAMYWYRQDPGQGLRLIYYSQIVNDFQKGDIAEGYSVSREKKESFPLTVTSAQKNPTAFYLCASSFSMTDTQYFGPGTRLTVL.